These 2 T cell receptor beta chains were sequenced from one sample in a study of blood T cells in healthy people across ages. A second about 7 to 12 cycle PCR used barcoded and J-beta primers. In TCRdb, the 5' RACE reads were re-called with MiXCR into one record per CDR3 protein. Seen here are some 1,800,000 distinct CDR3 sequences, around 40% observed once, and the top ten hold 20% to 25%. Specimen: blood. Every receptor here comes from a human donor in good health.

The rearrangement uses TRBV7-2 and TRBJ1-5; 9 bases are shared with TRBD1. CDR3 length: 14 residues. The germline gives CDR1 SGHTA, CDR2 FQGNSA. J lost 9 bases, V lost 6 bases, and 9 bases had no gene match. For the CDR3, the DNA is TGTGCCAGCAGTTTACCGGGACAGGGAGGGCCCCAGCATTTT. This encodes CASSLPGQGGPQHF.

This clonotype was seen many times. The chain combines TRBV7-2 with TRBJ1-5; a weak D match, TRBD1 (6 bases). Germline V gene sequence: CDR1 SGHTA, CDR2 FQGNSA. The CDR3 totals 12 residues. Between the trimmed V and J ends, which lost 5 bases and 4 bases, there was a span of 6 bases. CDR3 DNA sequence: TGTGCCAGCAGCGACAGGAATCAGCCCCAGCATTTT. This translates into CASSDRNQPQHF.